The rows below give T cell receptor beta chains drawn from one sample of a study of tumor and adjacent non-tumor tissue in lung cancer. One entry per CDR3 protein, called by TCRdb with MiXCR from the multiplex PCR reads. The data hold about 81,000 distinct CDR3 sequences, with just under 75% observed a single time. Sequenced: lung tumor tissue. The source is a woman in her thirties or forties with non-small cell lung cancer. Each CDR3 is given with its conserved first and last residue. The D gene is left open where the match is weak. Clone sizes are given selectively: once, few, many, or a class where the clone is expanded.

TRBJ1-1,-,-,TRBV20-1,CSAPFGGSNIEAFF,TGCAGTGCCCCGTTCGGAGGATCGAACATTGAAGCTTTCTTT
TRBJ2-5,-,-,TRBV20-1,CSATIGEETQYF,TGCAGTGCCACGATAGGGGAAGAGACCCAGTACTTC
TRBJ1-1,-,-,TRBV30,CAWTRASRNTEAFF,TGTGCCTGGACGAGGGCCAGTAGGAACACTGAAGCTTTCTTC
TRBJ2-1,-,-,TRBV6-5,CAGSTAYNEQFF,TGTGCTGGCAGTACCGCGTACAATGAGCAGTTCTTC
TRBJ1-1,-,-,TRBV11-2,CASNLSRAITETFF,TGTGCCAGCAACTTAAGCAGGGCGATCACTGAAACTTTCTTT
TRBJ2-5,-,-,TRBV6-6,CASRYSMGAETQYF,TGTGCCAGCAGATACTCGATGGGGGCTGAGACCCAGTACTTC
TRBJ2-1,-,-,TRBV6-5,CASSHLDNNEQFF,TGTGCCAGCAGTCACCTGGACAATAATGAGCAGTTCTTC
TRBJ2-7,many,-,TRBV30,CAWSAVRIYEQYF,TGTGCCTGGAGTGCGGTTCGGATCTACGAGCAGTACTTC
TRBJ2-7,-,TRBD2,TRBV10-1,CASSRGVTYKHYF,TGCGCCAGCAGTCGGGGGGTAACCTACAAGCACTACTTC
TRBJ2-7,-,-,TRBV20-1,CSARDTGVGSYEQHF,TGCAGTGCTAGAGATACGGGAGTCGGCTCCTACGAGCAGCACTTC
TRBJ2-2,-,-,TRBV5-4,CASSLGLRNTGELFF,TGTGCCAGCAGCTTGGGGTTGCGGAACACCGGGGAGCTGTTTTTC
TRBJ1-4,-,-,TRBV5-6,CTCSHRDTDEKLFF,TGTACCTGCAGCCACCGGGACACCGATGAAAAACTGTTTTTT
TRBJ2-1,-,-,TRBV11-1,CASSLWMVDYNEYFF,TGTGCCAGCAGCTTATGGATGGTAGATTACAATGAGTACTTCTTC
TRBJ2-1,-,-,TRBV11-1,CLSSLWVVDYNEQFF,TGTCTCAGCAGCTTATGGGTGGTTGATTACAATGAGCAGTTCTTC
TRBJ2-7,-,TRBD2,TRBV20-1,CSAASGSLHEQYF,TGCAGTGCTGCCAGCGGGAGTCTCCACGAGCAGTACTTC
TRBJ1-3,-,-,TRBV6-5,CPSRGRQAGNTIYF,TGTCCTAGTCGCGGCAGACAAGCTGGAAACACCATATATTTT
TRBJ2-3,-,-,TRBV10-3,CAISEPNSDPDTQYF,TGTGCCATCAGTGAACCTAATAGCGACCCAGATACGCAGTATTTT
TRBJ2-5,medium-sized,TRBD1,TRBV11-2,CASSFSLGQGVTQYF,TGTGCCAGCAGCTTTTCCCTGGGACAGGGTGTGACCCAGTACTTC
TRBJ2-3,many,TRBD2,TRBV7-2,CASRASGSVNTQYF,TGTGCCAGCAGGGCTAGCGGTTCGGTTAATACGCAGTATTTT
TRBJ2-7,-,-,TRBV19,CASSNLVKQYF,TGTGCCAGTAGTAATCTCGTAAAGCAGTACTTC
TRBJ1-1,once,TRBD1,TRBV20-1,CSARTFETGVNTEAFF,TGCAGTGCTAGAACTTTCGAGACAGGGGTAAACACTGAAGCTTTCTTT
TRBJ2-5,-,-,TRBV29-1,CGVDPAGETQNF,TGCGGCGTTGATCCGGCTGGAGAGACCCAGAACTTC